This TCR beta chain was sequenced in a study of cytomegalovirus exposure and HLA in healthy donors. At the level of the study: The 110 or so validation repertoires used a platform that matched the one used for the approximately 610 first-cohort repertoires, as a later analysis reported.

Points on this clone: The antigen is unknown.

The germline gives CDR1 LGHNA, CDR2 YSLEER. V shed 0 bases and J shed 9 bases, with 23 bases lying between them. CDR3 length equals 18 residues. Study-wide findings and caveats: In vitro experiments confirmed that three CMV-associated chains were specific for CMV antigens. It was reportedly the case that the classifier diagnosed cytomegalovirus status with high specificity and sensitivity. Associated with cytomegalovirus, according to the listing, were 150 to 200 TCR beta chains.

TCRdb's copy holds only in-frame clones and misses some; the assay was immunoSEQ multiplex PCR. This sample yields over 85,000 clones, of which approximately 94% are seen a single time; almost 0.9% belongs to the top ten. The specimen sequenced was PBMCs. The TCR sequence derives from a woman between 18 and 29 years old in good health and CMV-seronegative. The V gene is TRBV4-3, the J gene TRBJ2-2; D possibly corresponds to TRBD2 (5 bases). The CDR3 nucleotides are TGCGCCAGCAGCCAAGAAGGGTGGCCAACAGAGCGGATCTGGGAGCTGTTTTTT. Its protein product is CASSQEGWPTERIWELFF.